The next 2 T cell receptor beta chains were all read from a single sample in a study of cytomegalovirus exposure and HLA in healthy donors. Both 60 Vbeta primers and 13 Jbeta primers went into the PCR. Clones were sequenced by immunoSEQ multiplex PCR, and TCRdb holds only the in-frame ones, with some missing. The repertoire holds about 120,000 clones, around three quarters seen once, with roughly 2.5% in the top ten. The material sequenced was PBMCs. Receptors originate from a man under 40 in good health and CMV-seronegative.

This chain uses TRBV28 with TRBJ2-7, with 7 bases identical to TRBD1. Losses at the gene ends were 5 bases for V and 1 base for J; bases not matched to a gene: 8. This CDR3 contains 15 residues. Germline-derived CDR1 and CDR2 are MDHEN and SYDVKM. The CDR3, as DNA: TGTGCCAGCAGTCTCGCCGGGACAGTGTCCTACGAGCAGTACTTC. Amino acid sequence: CASSLAGTVSYEQYF.

The CDR3 reads CASSWGQGFQETQYF. The CDR3 DNA sequence: TGTGCCAGCAGCTGGGGACAGGGATTTCAAGAGACCCAGTACTTC. This sequence joins TRBV7-7 and TRBJ2-5, with TRBD1 matching over 9 bases. V trimming: 4 bases; J trimming: 2 bases; junction bases outside the gene matches: 5. Germline-derived CDR1 and CDR2 are SSHAT and FNYEAQ (reference sequence). The CDR3 is made up of 15 amino acids.